These 32 T cell receptor beta chains were all obtained from the same sample, sequenced in a study of CD8+ T cells in alopecia areata. Cutaneous lymph nodes were pooled and cells sorted by CD4, CD8alpha, NKG2D, NKG2ACE and more. The sequencing template was cDNA reverse transcribed from extracted RNA. The table came from immunoSEQ multiplex PCR; TCRdb's copy has only in-frame clones and leaves some out. This repertoire holds approximately 280,000 clones, and none appear only once. What was sequenced was CD4+ T cells sorted from a lymph node. The receptors derive from a C3H/HeJ mouse with alopecia areata. MHC haplotype of the strain: H2-k.

This clone was recorded a few times. Genes and germline come from the mouse. The read terminates 4 residues before the CDR3 end, so the remaining end is supplied by the germline J gene. This rearrangement joins TRBV13-1 to TRBJ2-7, with TRBD1 matching over 11 bases. The CDR3 is 14 amino acids. J lost 3 bases, V lost 3 bases, and 2 bases had no gene match. CDR1 and CDR2 (germline): NSHNY, SYGAGN. CDR3 region: CASSGGQGVYEQYF. The CDR3 bases that were read are TGTGCCAGCAGTGGGGGACAGGGGGTCTAT.

In the case of this clone: The gene names given are mouse names. The observed sequence ends 4 residues before the CDR3 terminus, with the missing tail filled in from the germline J gene. Within the sample, other DNA sequences also encode this same CDR3. This chain links TRBV5 with TRBJ2-2; 9 nucleotides agree with TRBD2. CDR3 size: 14 residues. Looked up from germline, CDR1 is LGHNA and CDR2 is YNLKQL (reference sequence). The junction had 0 bases not matched to a gene; V was cut back by 4 bases and J by 3 bases. The CDR3 spells CASSRLGDTGQLYF. The sequenced CDR3 bases are TGTGCCAGCAGCCGACTGGGGGACACCGGG.

As to this clone: Germline and genes: mouse. The read terminates 4 residues before the CDR3 end, so the remaining end is supplied by the germline J gene. J is TRBJ2-4 and V is TRBV13-3, with 9 bases fitting TRBD1. The ends lost 6 bases at V and 0 bases at J; junction bases unmatched: 5. Germline loops: CDR1 NNHDY, CDR2 SYVADS. The CDR3 consists of 15 residues. The DNA read from the CDR3 is TGTGCCAGCAAACGGACAGGGGCTAGTCAAAAC. Translation: CASKRTGASQN. In full, the CDR3 reads CASKRTGASQNTLYF.

Notes on this clone: Gene and germline names: mouse. Coverage ceases 4 residues before the CDR3 finishes, and the germline J gene fills in the end. The V and J genes are TRBV13-2 and TRBJ2-2, with TRBD2 matching 10 bases. CDR1 and CDR2 from the germline V gene are NNHNN and SYGAGS (reference sequence). The CDR3 covers 16 residues. V lost 1 base to trimming and J lost 6 bases; unmatched junction nucleotides: 6. The DNA read from the CDR3 is TGTGCCAGCGGTGATCCTGGGGGGGCGGGGCCCGGG. Encoded protein: CASGDPGGAGPG. The entire CDR3 sequence reads CASGDPGGAGPGQLYF.

This clone was counted only a few times. The gene symbols are mouse symbols. The DNA ends 4 residues before the CDR3 does, and the rest of the CDR3 is filled in from the germline J gene. The chain has TRBV14 and TRBJ2-1; TRBD2 agrees at 12 bases. V dropped 3 bases and J dropped 4; count of bases not matched to a gene: 2. In germline, CDR1 is SGHDT, CDR2 FRDEAV. CDR3 length equals 15 residues. The CDR3 sequence: CASSSDWGGYAEQFF. The sequenced CDR3 bases are TGTGCCAGCAGTTCGGACTGGGGGGGGTATGCT.

In the case of this clone: All gene names here are mouse names. The read ends 4 residues early relative to the CDR3; the germline J gene fills the gap. This chain joins TRBV5 and TRBJ2-5; D might be TRBD2 (5 bases). This CDR3 spans 16 amino acids. Germline V lookup: CDR1 LGHNA, CDR2 YNLKQL (reference sequence). V lost 0 bases and J 0 bases, leaving 10 bases between the germline ends. The covered CDR3 bases are TGTGCCAGCAGCCAAGAAATGGGGTTTAACCAAGAC. Translating gives CASSQEMGFNQD. The entire CDR3 protein reads CASSQEMGFNQDTQYF.

Worth noting for this clone: Each gene name is a mouse one. CDR3 protein: CASRGQPNTGQLYF. CDR3 DNA (partial): TGTGCCAGCAGGGGACAGCCAAACACCGGG. The rearrangement joins TRBV14 to TRBJ2-2, with 7 positions matching TRBD1. The DNA ends 4 residues before the CDR3 does, and the rest of the CDR3 is filled in from the germline J gene. CDR1 is SGHDT and CDR2 is FRDEAV in the germline V gene. The CDR3 contains 14 residues. With V trimmed by 5 bases and J by 0 bases, 1 base remained unmatched.

This clone came up a few times. Mouse gene names apply. Other DNA sequences within the sample encode an identical CDR3. The part of the CDR3 DNA that was read is TGTGCCAGCAGTATTCCTAGTGCAGAA. As protein: CASSIPSAE. The complete CDR3 sequence is CASSIPSAETLYF. This chain uses TRBV19 with TRBJ2-3; D call uncertain. The CDR3 end is not reached by the read, which stops 4 residues before it; the germline J gene fills it in. Per germline, CDR1 FNHDT and CDR2 SITEND (reference sequence). The CDR3 runs to 13 residues. Trimming shortened V by 2 bases and J by 0 bases, and 4 bases separated the two germline ends.

There are a few counts of this clone. Here the gene names and germline are mouse. The read ends 4 residues early relative to the CDR3; the germline J gene fills the gap. Additional DNA sequences in this sample encode the identical CDR3. This chain links TRBV1 with TRBJ1-2; 11 bases agree with TRBD1. In germline, CDR1 is NSQYPW, CDR2 LRSPGD (reference sequence). The CDR3 runs to 15 residues. Unmatched junction bases numbered 1, after V lost 4 bases and J lost 0 bases. Partial CDR3 DNA: TGCACCTGCAGTGGGGGACAGGGGGCAAACTCC. It specifies CTCSGGQGANS. The whole CDR3 sequence is CTCSGGQGANSDYTF.

As regards this clone: Gene names are mouse gene names. The DNA ends 4 residues before the CDR3 does, and the rest of the CDR3 is filled in from the germline J gene. The identical CDR3 is also encoded by other nucleotide sequences in the sample. The V and J genes are TRBV13-3 and TRBJ2-3; possibly TRBD1 for D (6 bases). Looked up from germline, CDR1 is NNHDY and CDR2 is SYVADS. The germline V and J ends were trimmed by 1 base and 0 bases, with 9 bases remaining between them. This CDR3 is built from 15 residues. The part of the CDR3 DNA that was read is TGTGCCAGCAGTGATAGGGGGTCTAGTGCAGAA. Its protein is CASSDRGSSAE. The full-length CDR3 reads as CASSDRGSSAETLYF.

This clone has just a few counts. Genes and germline are mouse. This specimen includes other DNA sequences encoding the same CDR3. Partial CDR3 DNA: TGCACCTGCAGTGCAGGGGACAACTATAATTCGCCC. It encodes CTCSAGDNYNSP. The entire CDR3 protein reads CTCSAGDNYNSPLYF. The J gene is TRBJ1-6, the V gene TRBV1, with TRBD1 as a possible D gene (6 bases). The observed sequence ends 3 residues before the CDR3 terminus, with the missing tail filled in from the germline J gene. TRBJ1-6 is an ORF; its function is uncertain. The CDR3 contains 15 residues. V lost 1 base, J lost 3 bases, and 7 bases lay in between. The V gene's germline CDR1 is NSQYPW and CDR2 LRSPGD (reference sequence).

This clone was picked up a small number of times. The genes and germline here are from mouse. The CDR3 end is not reached by the read, which stops 4 residues before it; the germline J gene fills it in. The chain has TRBV5 and TRBJ1-2; 8 nucleotides line up with TRBD1. This CDR3 is built from 13 residues. The germline V gene has CDR1 LGHNA and CDR2 YNLKQL (reference sequence). With V trimmed by 3 bases and J by 4 bases, 1 base remained unmatched. CDR3 residues: CASSQTGVSDYTF. CDR3 DNA (partial): TGTGCCAGCAGCCAGACAGGGGTCTCC.

A few counts support this clone. Gene names denote mouse genes. The sequenced fragment ends 4 residues before the CDR3 boundary, so the rest is inferred from the germline J gene. V and J are TRBV1 and TRBJ2-2; 7 nucleotides line up with TRBD1. Trimming removed 6 bases from V and 0 bases from J; junction bases left unmatched: 4. Germline V lookup: CDR1 NSQYPW, CDR2 LRSPGD (reference sequence). The CDR3 loop spans 15 amino acids. CDR3 bases read: TGCACCTGCAGCCACAGGGGCGCAAACACCGGG. Translation gives CTCSHRGANTG. The complete CDR3 protein is CTCSHRGANTGQLYF.

The sample holds a few counts of this clone. The gene names here belong to mouse. The CDR3 end falls 4 residues outside the read, so it is completed with the germline J gene. This CDR3 is also generated by other DNA sequences in the sample. The gene calls are TRBV31 and TRBJ1-2, with D perhaps matching TRBD1 (5 bases). The V end was cut by 1 base, the J end by 0 bases, with 9 bases between. CDR1 is GKSSPN and CDR2 is SITVG in the germline V gene. CDR3 length: 14 amino acids. CDR3 amino acids: CAWSPDSANSDYTF. The sequenced CDR3 bases are TGTGCCTGGAGTCCCGACAGTGCAAACTCC.

Remarks on this clone: Germline and genes: mouse. The read terminates 4 residues before the CDR3 end, so the remaining end is supplied by the germline J gene. The V and J genes are TRBV5 and TRBJ1-1, with D maybe TRBD1 (6 bases). The CDR3 length is 16 residues. Trimming took off 4 bases at V and 0 bases at J, with 15 bases between the two ends. Germline CDR1 is LGHNA and CDR2 is YNLKQL (reference sequence). The CDR3 DNA, read in part, is TGTGCCAGCAGCCTCGGGGCAGGGGATGCAAACACA. Translating it yields CASSLGAGDANT. The CDR3 reads in full as CASSLGAGDANTEVFF.

A few counts support this clone. Gene names refer to mouse genes. The CDR3 is cut off 4 residues early in the read; its end comes from the germline J gene. This chain connects TRBV5 to TRBJ2-5; 8 bases fit TRBD1. The CDR3 length is 13 residues. Germline CDR1 reads LGHNA; CDR2 reads YNLKQL (reference sequence). The CDR3 here is CASRAGGGDTQYF. Partial CDR3 DNA: TGTGCCAGCAGGGCAGGGGGCGGAGAC.

There are a few counts of this clone. Since a much larger clone is just one base distant, this may be a read error. The gene names given are mouse names. Read sequence stops 4 residues before the CDR3 end, and the germline J gene provides the missing end. This chain joins TRBV13-2 and TRBJ2-5; 9 positions agree with TRBD1. Germline CDR1 reads NNHNN; CDR2 reads SYGAGS (reference sequence). This CDR3 spans 13 amino acids. The DNA read from the CDR3 is TGTGCCAGCGGTCGGGACAGGGAAGAC. Protein product: CASGRDRED. The whole CDR3 protein reads CASGRDREDTQYF.

Of note for this clone: The gene symbols are mouse symbols. The CDR3 end falls 3 residues outside the read, so it is completed with the germline J gene. The chain joins TRBV19 to TRBJ1-6, with D maybe TRBD1 (6 bases). TRBJ1-6 is treated as an ORF (open reading frame) with a function not yet certain. V was cut by 0 bases and J by 8 bases, with 9 bases left in between. Per germline, CDR1 FNHDT and CDR2 SITEND (reference sequence). CDR3 length equals 14 residues. CDR3 bases read: TGTGCCAGCAGTATAGGAAGGACAGATTCGCCC. Protein: CASSIGRTDSP. The full CDR3 reads CASSIGRTDSPLYF.

The sample holds many counts of this clone. Gene labels here are mouse ones. Read data end 4 residues before the CDR3 end; the end is taken from the germline J gene. V usage is TRBV13-1 and J usage is TRBJ2-2; D might be TRBD1 (6 bases). The CDR3 spans 15 residues. The V end lost 4 bases, the J end lost 0 bases, and 10 bases lay between the germline ends. Germline V lookup: CDR1 NSHNY, CDR2 SYGAGN. The chain's CDR3 is CASSPGQANTGQLYF. The sequenced CDR3 bases are TGTGCCAGCAGTCCGGGACAAGCAAACACCGGG.

This clone showed up just a few times. Mouse names are used for the genes. The CDR3 is cut off 4 residues early in the read; its end comes from the germline J gene. Other DNA sequences from this sample encode an identical CDR3 as well. The chain links TRBV1 to TRBJ2-5, with 8 bases matching TRBD2. CDR3 length: 13 amino acids. Germline V gene lookup returns CDR1 NSQYPW and CDR2 LRSPGD (reference sequence). This CDR3 reads CTCSAGGVDTQYF. The sequenced CDR3 bases are TGCACCTGCAGTGCTGGGGGGGTGGAC.

There are a few counts of this clone. These gene names are mouse names. The CDR3 end lies 4 residues beyond the end of the read and is filled in from the germline J gene. The sample carries other DNA sequences with the same CDR3. The V and J genes are TRBV13-3 and TRBJ2-5; 9 bases align to TRBD2. Germline CDR1 reads NNHDY; CDR2 reads SYVADS. The CDR3 runs to 14 residues. The sequenced CDR3 bases are TGTGCCAGCAGTGAGTGGGGGGGCGCAGAC. Its protein is CASSEWGGAD. Given in full, the CDR3 is CASSEWGGADTQYF. Full variable domain (rest looked up from reference TRBV13-3 and TRBJ2-5): EAAVTQSPRSKVAVTGGKVTLSCHQTNNHDYMYWYRQDTGHGLRLIHYSYVADSTEKGDIPDGYKASRPSQENFSLILELASLSQTAVYFCASSEWGGADTQYFGPGTRLLVL.

A word on this clone: These gene names are mouse names. Read sequence stops 4 residues before the CDR3 end, and the germline J gene provides the missing end. The sample holds other DNA sequences that translate to the same CDR3. V gene TRBV1 combines with J gene TRBJ2-3, with D possibly TRBD2 on 7 matching bases. The V end was cut by 3 bases, the J end by 1 base, with 11 bases between. The V gene's germline CDR1 is NSQYPW and CDR2 LRSPGD (reference sequence). CDR3 size: 15 residues. The CDR3 bases that were read are TGCACCTGCAGTGCCCGGGGGGCTCGTGCAGAA. This codes for CTCSARGARAE. The whole CDR3 region reads CTCSARGARAETLYF.

This clone turned up a few times. Since a much larger clone is just one base distant, this may be a read error. Mouse names are used for the genes. Coverage ceases 4 residues before the CDR3 finishes, and the germline J gene fills in the end. This same CDR3 is encoded by further DNA sequences in the sample. This sequence joins TRBV19 and TRBJ1-1; 7 bases line up with TRBD1. From germline, CDR1 is FNHDT and CDR2 SITEND (reference sequence). The CDR3 has 14 amino acids. J gave up 0 bases and V 5 bases, and 4 bases lay outside the gene matches. CDR3 DNA (partial): TGTGCCAGCAGCCCGGGGACAGCAAACACA. Its translation is CASSPGTANT. The entire CDR3 protein is CASSPGTANTEVFF.

A remark on this clone: The gene names given are mouse names. The CDR3 extends 4 residues past the end of the read, so its final part is completed from the germline J gene. The chain carries TRBV3 and TRBJ2-5, with TRBD1 matching 9 bases. V lost 0 bases and J lost 0; bases outside the gene matches: 7. Germline-derived CDR1 and CDR2 are SNHLY and FYNGKV (reference sequence). This CDR3 spans 18 amino acids. The sequenced part of the CDR3 DNA is TGTGCCAGCAGCTTAGCGCTTGGGACAGGGCCTAACCAAGAC. Its protein product is CASSLALGTGPNQD. The whole CDR3 protein is CASSLALGTGPNQDTQYF.

The sample holds a few counts of this clone. Germline and genes here are mouse. The CDR3 is cut off 4 residues early in the read; its end comes from the germline J gene. The chain couples TRBV19 to TRBJ1-2; 9 bases agree with TRBD1. CDR1 FNHDT and CDR2 SITEND come from the germline V gene (reference sequence). V lost 5 bases and J lost 4; bases outside the gene matches: 6. This CDR3 spans 14 amino acids. The DNA read from the CDR3 is TGTGCCAGCAGGCCCGGGACAGGGACCTCC. Residues: CASRPGTGTS. The complete CDR3 reads CASRPGTGTSDYTF.

This clone has a count of ten or more. The germline and genes are mouse ones. Other nucleotide sequences in the sample specify the same CDR3. Partial CDR3 DNA: TGTGCCAGCAGGGACAGGGGGAACTATGCT. Its translation: CASRDRGNYA. The entire CDR3 protein is CASRDRGNYAEQFF. The gene calls are TRBV19 and TRBJ2-1; 10 positions agree with TRBD1. The observed sequence ends 4 residues before the CDR3 terminus, with the missing tail filled in from the germline J gene. V lost 5 bases, J lost 1 base, and 0 bases stayed unmatched. The CDR3 has 14 residues. The germline V gene has CDR1 FNHDT and CDR2 SITEND (reference sequence).

This clone was picked up a small number of times. The listed genes are named as in mouse. The read falls 4 residues short of the CDR3 end, and the missing part is taken from the germline J gene. This chain links TRBV19 with TRBJ2-3; D is uncertain. This CDR3 comprises 13 residues. The germline CDR1 and CDR2 sequences are FNHDT and SITEND (reference sequence). Deletions cut 1 base from V and 3 bases from J, with 6 bases between. CDR3 DNA (partial): TGTGCCAGCAGTATAACGACAGCAGAA. Translated, it gives CASSITTAE. The full CDR3 protein reads CASSITTAETLYF.

To note about this clone: Mouse gene names apply. CDR3 protein: CASSERGLGGYEQYF. CDR3 bases read: TGTGCCAGCAGTGAGCGGGGACTGGGGGGATAT. The chain combines TRBV13-3 with TRBJ2-7, with TRBD2 matching 12 bases. The CDR3 end lies 4 residues beyond the end of the read and is filled in from the germline J gene. The CDR3 is 15 amino acids. The germline V gene has CDR1 NNHDY and CDR2 SYVADS.

This clone has more than one count but fewer than ten. Gene and germline names: mouse. The CDR3 here is CASRDRGRSDYTF. The DNA read from the CDR3 is TGTGCCAGCAGAGACAGGGGGCGATCC. This rearrangement joins TRBV4 to TRBJ1-2, with 10 nucleotides matching TRBD1. Read data end 4 residues before the CDR3 end; the end is taken from the germline J gene. The CDR3 length is 13 residues. Germline lookup yields CDR1 LGHDT and CDR2 YNNKQL (reference sequence).

This clone was counted only a few times. The genes are named according to mouse. The observed sequence ends 4 residues before the CDR3 terminus, with the missing tail filled in from the germline J gene. V gene TRBV13-1 combines with J gene TRBJ2-1; D possibly corresponds to TRBD1 (5 bases). V gave up 0 bases and J gave up 6 bases, with 10 bases separating them. Germline CDR1 and CDR2: NSHNY and SYGAGN. CDR3 length: 14 residues. CDR3 region: CASSDAGRAAEQFF. The sequenced part of the CDR3 DNA is TGTGCCAGCAGTGATGCCGGCAGGGCTGCT.

This clone was seen only a few times. Gene names refer to mouse genes. The read stops 4 residues short of the end of the CDR3; the missing end is completed from the germline J gene. The gene calls are TRBV31 and TRBJ2-2; maybe TRBD1 (6 bases). Trimming stripped 3 bases from V and 2 bases from J, with 10 bases between. This CDR3 has 14 amino acids. In germline, CDR1 is GKSSPN, CDR2 SITVG. The CDR3 loop reads CAWRLQGNTGQLYF. The part of the CDR3 DNA that was read is TGTGCCTGGAGGCTCCAGGGGAACACCGGG.

This clone was detected a few times. Mouse names are used for the genes. The read falls 4 residues short of the CDR3 end, and the missing part is taken from the germline J gene. The chain carries TRBV3 and TRBJ2-5; D not certain. Germline V gene sequence: CDR1 SNHLY, CDR2 FYNGKV (reference sequence). Trimming cost V 3 bases and J 0 bases, with 7 bases left between them. The CDR3 extends over 14 amino acids. CDR3: CASSFTDNQDTQYF. The sequenced part of the CDR3 DNA is TGTGCCAGCAGCTTTACAGATAACCAAGAC.